The clone carrying this TCR beta chain was seen a handful of times. This sample stems from a study of blood T cell repertoires in COVID-19. Study in general: PBMCs, B-cell-depleted T cells, or T cells were the source of the cDNA or gDNA that made up the material.

TCRdb's table, derived via immunoSEQ multiplex PCR, lists solely in-frame clones and lacks some. This table has some 110,000 clones, around 80% appearing once. This TCR was recovered from a woman in her 70s with acute or convalescent COVID-19. The sequenced material came from peripheral blood.

CDR3 DNA sequence: TGTGCCAGCAGCCCCCTAGGGGCTATCACAGATACGCAGTATTTT. Its translation is CASSPLGAITDTQYF. This chain joins TRBV9 and TRBJ2-3, with TRBD1 as a possible D gene (5 bases). V lost 4 bases to trimming and J lost 2 bases, with 14 bases between them. CDR1 SGDLS and CDR2 YYNGEE come from the germline V gene. The CDR3 is 15 residues long.